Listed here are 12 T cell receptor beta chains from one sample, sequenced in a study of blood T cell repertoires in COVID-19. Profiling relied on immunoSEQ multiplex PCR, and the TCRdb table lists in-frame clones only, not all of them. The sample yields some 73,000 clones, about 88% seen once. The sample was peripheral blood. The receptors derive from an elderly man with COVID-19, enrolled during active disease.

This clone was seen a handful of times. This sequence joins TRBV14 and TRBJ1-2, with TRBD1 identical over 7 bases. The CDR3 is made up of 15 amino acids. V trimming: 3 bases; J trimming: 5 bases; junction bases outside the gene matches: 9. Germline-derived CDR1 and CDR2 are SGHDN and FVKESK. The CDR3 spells CASSHPGQKPYGYTF. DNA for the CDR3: TGTGCCAGCAGCCACCCGGGACAGAAGCCTTATGGCTACACCTTC. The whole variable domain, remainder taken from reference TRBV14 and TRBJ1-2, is EAGVTQFPSHSVIEKGQTVTLRCDPISGHDNLYWYRRVMGKEIKFLLHFVKESKQDESGMPNNRFLAERTGGTYSTLKVQPAELEDSGVYFCASSHPGQKPYGYTFGSGTRLTVV.

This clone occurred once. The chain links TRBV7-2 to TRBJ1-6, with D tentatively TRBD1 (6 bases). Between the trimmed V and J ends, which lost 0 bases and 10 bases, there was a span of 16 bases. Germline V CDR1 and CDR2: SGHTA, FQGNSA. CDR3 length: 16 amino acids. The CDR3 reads CASSLAGADLWSPLHF. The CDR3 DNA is TGTGCCAGCAGCTTAGCGGGGGCGGATCTTTGGTCACCCCTCCACTTT.

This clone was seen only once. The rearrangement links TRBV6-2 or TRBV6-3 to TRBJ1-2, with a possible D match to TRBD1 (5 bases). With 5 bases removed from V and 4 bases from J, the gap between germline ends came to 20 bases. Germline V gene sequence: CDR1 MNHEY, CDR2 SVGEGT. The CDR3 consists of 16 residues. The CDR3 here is CASSPPTRQRVYGYTF. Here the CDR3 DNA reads TGTGCCAGCAGTCCCCCGACGAGACAGCGCGTCTATGGCTACACCTTC.

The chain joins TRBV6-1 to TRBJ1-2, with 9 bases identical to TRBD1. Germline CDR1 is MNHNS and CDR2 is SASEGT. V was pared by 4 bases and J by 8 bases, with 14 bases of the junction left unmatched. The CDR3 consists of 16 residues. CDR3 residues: CASSGTQDRGLWGYTF. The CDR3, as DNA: TGTGCCAGCAGTGGAACTCAGGACAGGGGCCTTTGGGGCTACACCTTC.

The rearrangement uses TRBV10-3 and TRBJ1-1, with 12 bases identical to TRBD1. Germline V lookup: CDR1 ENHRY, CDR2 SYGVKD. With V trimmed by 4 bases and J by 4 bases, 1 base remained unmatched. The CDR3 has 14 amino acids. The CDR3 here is CAISGDRGLTEAFF. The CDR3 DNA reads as TGTGCCATCAGTGGGGACAGGGGGCTCACTGAAGCTTTCTTT.

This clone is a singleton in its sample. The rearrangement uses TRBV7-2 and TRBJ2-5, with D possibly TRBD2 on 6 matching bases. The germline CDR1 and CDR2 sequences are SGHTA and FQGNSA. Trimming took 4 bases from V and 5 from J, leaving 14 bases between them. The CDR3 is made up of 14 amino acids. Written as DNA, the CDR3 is TGTGCCAGCAGCTCGAAGGGGAGCGGGGAGACCCAGTACTTC. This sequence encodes CASSSKGSGETQYF. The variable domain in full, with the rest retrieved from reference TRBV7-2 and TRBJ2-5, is GAGVSQSPSNKVTEKGKDVELRCDPISGHTALYWYRQSLGQGLEFLIYFQGNSAPDKSGLPSDRFSAERTGGSVSTLTIQRTQQEDSAVYLCASSSKGSGETQYFGPGTRLLVL.

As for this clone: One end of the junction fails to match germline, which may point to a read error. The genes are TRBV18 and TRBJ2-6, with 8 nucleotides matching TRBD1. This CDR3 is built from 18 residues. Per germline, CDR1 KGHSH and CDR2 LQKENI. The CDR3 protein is CASSPQGVLLSGANVLTF. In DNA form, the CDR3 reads TGTGCCAGCTCTCCACAGGGGGTTCTACTCTCTGGGGCCAACGTCCTGACTTTC.

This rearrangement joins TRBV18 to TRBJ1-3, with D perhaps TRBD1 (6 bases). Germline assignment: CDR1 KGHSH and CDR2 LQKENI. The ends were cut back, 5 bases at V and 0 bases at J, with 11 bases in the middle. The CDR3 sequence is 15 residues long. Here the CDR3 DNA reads TGTGCCAGCTCAAGTCAGGGGTCCTCTGGAAACACCATATATTTT. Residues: CASSSQGSSGNTIYF. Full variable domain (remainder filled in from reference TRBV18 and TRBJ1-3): NAGVMQNPRHLVRRRGQEARLRCSPMKGHSHVYWYRQLPEEGLKFMVYLQKENIIDESGMPKERFSAEFPKEGPSILRIQQVVRGDSAAYFCASSSQGSSGNTIYFGEGSWLTVV.

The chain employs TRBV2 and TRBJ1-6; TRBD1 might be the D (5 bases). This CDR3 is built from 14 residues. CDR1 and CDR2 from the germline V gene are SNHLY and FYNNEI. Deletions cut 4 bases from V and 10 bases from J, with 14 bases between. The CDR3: CASSARGNRSPLHF. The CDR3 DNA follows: TGTGCCAGCAGTGCCCGGGGGAATCGGTCACCCCTCCACTTT. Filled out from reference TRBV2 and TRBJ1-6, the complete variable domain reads EPEVTQTPSHQVTQMGQEVILRCVPISNHLYFYWYRQILGQKVEFLVSFYNNEISEKSEIFDDQFSVERPDGSNFTLKIRSTKLEDSAMYFCASSARGNRSPLHFGNGTRLTVT.

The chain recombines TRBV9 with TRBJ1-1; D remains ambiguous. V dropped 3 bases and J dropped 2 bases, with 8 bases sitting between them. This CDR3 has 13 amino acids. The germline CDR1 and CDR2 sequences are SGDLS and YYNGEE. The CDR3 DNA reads TGTGCCAGCAGCGGCACAAGAAACACTGAAGCTTTCTTT. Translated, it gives CASSGTRNTEAFF. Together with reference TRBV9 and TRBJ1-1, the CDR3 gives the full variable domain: DSGVTQTPKHLITATGQRVTLRCSPRSGDLSVYWYQQSLDQGLQFLIQYYNGEERAKGNILERFSAQQFPDLHSELNLSSLELGDSALYFCASSGTRNTEAFFGQGTRLTVV.

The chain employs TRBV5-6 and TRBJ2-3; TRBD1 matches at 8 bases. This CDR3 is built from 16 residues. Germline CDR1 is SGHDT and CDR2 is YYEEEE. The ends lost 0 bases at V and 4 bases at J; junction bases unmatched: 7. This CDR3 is CASSLDGQGPADTQYF. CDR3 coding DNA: TGTGCCAGCAGCTTGGATGGACAGGGACCTGCAGATACGCAGTATTTT.

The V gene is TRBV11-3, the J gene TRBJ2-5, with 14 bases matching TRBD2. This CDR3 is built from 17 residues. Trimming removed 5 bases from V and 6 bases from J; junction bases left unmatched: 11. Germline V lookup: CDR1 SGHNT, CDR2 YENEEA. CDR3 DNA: TGTGCCAGCAGCCCCAACCCGACTAGCGGGGGGGCACAGACCCAGTACTTC. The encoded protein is CASSPNPTSGGAQTQYF.